The next 24 T cell receptor beta chains were all read from a single sample in a study of T cell responses to AZD1222 COVID-19 vaccine. Method: immunoSEQ multiplex PCR; TCRdb's copy keeps in-frame clones and lacks some. In the table there are tens of thousands of clones, less than 85% of which are singletons. This sample comprised peripheral blood, obtained 28 days after the second AZD1222 dose. The receptors derive from an adult who received the AZD1222 COVID-19 vaccine.

The rearrangement links TRBV14 to TRBJ1-4, with D uncertain. The V end lost 6 bases, the J end lost 0 bases, and 8 bases lay between the germline ends. This CDR3 is 14 amino acids long. Germline lookup yields CDR1 SGHDN and CDR2 FVKESK. CDR3 loop: CASSPLSTNEKLFF. Here the CDR3 DNA reads TGTGCCAGCAGTCCGCTATCAACTAATGAAAAACTGTTTTTT.

V is TRBV3-1 (or the pseudogene TRBV3-2) and J is TRBJ1-1; unclear D gene. Deletions cut 1 base from V and 1 base from J, with 4 bases between. Looked up from germline, CDR1 is LGHDT and CDR2 is YNNKEL (reference sequence). This CDR3 region has 13 residues. The CDR3 DNA sequence: TGTGCCAGCAGCCAAGCTCAGAACACTGAAGCTTTCTTT. It yields the protein CASSQAQNTEAFF.

The rearrangement uses TRBV7-8 and TRBJ1-2; 8 nucleotides align to TRBD1. The CDR3 totals 15 residues. CDR1 is SGHVS and CDR2 is FQNEAQ in the germline V gene. V gave up 5 bases and J gave up 5 bases; unmatched junction bases: 10. CDR3 in amino acids: CASSLGQGSTYGYTF. The CDR3 DNA sequence: TGTGCCAGCAGCCTTGGACAGGGATCAACGTATGGCTACACCTTC. Variable domain in full (rest from reference TRBV7-8 and TRBJ1-2): GAGVSQSPRYKVAKRGQDVALRCDPISGHVSLFWYQQALGQGPEFLTYFQNEAQLDKSGLPSDRFFAERPEGSVSTLKIQRTQQEDSAVYLCASSLGQGSTYGYTFGSGTRLTVV.

The rearrangement uses TRBV2 and TRBJ1-2, with no clear D. CDR1 is SNHLY, CDR2 FYNNEI, per germline. This CDR3 has 14 residues. V lost 5 bases and J 7 bases, leaving 17 bases between the germline ends. CDR3 residues: CASSSHEGSGGYTF. In DNA, the CDR3 is TGTGCCAGCAGTAGTCACGAAGGGTCTGGTGGCTACACCTTC.

The V and J genes are TRBV29-1 and TRBJ2-5; no firm D call. V was cut by 4 bases and J by 1 base, with 10 bases left in between. This CDR3 spans 13 amino acids. Germline CDR1 is SQVTM and CDR2 is ANQGSEA. This CDR3 is CSVVVDTQETQYF. CDR3 coding DNA: TGCAGCGTTGTAGTCGACACCCAAGAGACCCAGTACTTC.

The V gene is TRBV5-4, the J gene TRBJ1-1; no firm D call. The germline gives CDR1 SGHNT, CDR2 YYREEE (reference sequence). The V gene lost 1 base and the J gene lost 4 bases, with 14 bases spanning the gap. The length of the CDR3 is 15 residues. The CDR3 DNA is TGTGCCAGCAGCTTGCCGGCGGCCCTTAGCACTGAAGCTTTCTTT. Its protein is CASSLPAALSTEAFF.

The J gene is TRBJ2-2, the V gene TRBV7-3; 8 positions match TRBD1. CDR3 size: 19 residues. Trimming removed 1 base from V and 6 bases from J; junction bases left unmatched: 16. Germline CDR1 and CDR2: SGHTA and FQGTGA. CDR3 DNA sequence: TGTGCCAGCAGCTTAATCCCGGGACAGGCATCTGTTGGCGCCGGGGAGCTGTTTTTT. Encoded protein: CASSLIPGQASVGAGELFF.

The V gene is TRBV6-5, the J gene TRBJ1-1, with D maybe TRBD1 (6 bases). This CDR3 is 14 amino acids long. V lost 0 bases and J lost 6, with 11 bases in between. The germline gives CDR1 MNHEY, CDR2 SVGAGI. CDR3 bases: TGTGCCAGCAGTTACTCCCGACAGGAGGCTGAAGCTTTCTTT. This translates into CASSYSRQEAEAFF.

As for this clone: This same CDR3 is encoded by further DNA sequences in the sample. The chain is built from TRBV6-6 and TRBJ2-7; D not certain. Germline V gives CDR1 MNHNY, CDR2 SVGAGI (reference sequence). This CDR3 region has 12 residues. V dropped 0 bases and J dropped 0 bases, with 0 bases sitting between them. The CDR3 nucleotides read TGTGCCAGCAGTTACTCCTCCTACGAGCAGTACTTC. Translation gives CASSYSSYEQYF.

This chain links TRBV7-6 with TRBJ2-3; 8 bases map to TRBD2. Germline V gene lookup returns CDR1 SGHVS and CDR2 FNYEAQ. V was pared by 5 bases and J by 4 bases, with 8 bases of the junction left unmatched. This CDR3 is 15 amino acids long. In nucleotides, the CDR3 is TGTGCCAGCAGCAAACAGCGGGAGTTCGCAGATACGCAGTATTTT. This codes for CASSKQREFADTQYF.

V is TRBV7-2 and J is TRBJ2-5, with 8 bases that match TRBD2. The CDR3 length is 15 residues. V was clipped by 2 bases and J by 5 bases; unmatched bases: 7. CDR1 and CDR2 (germline): SGHTA, FQGNSA. The CDR3 loop is CASSLLGGAGETQYF. The CDR3 region has the DNA TGTGCCAGCAGCTTACTCGGGGGGGCCGGGGAGACCCAGTACTTC.

The V gene is TRBV12-3 or TRBV12-4, the J gene TRBJ2-5; possible D gene TRBD2, 6 bases. CDR3 length equals 13 residues. Trimming took 6 bases from V and 10 from J, leaving 18 bases between them. This CDR3 is CASSPVHGGIQYF. The DNA for the CDR3 is TGTGCCAGCAGCCCTGTACATGGGGGGATCCAGTACTTC.

This clone has just a few counts. Germline is not matched at one junction end, which may reflect a read error. This sequence joins TRBV19 and TRBJ2-1; 9 bases align to TRBD1. The CDR3 is made up of 14 amino acids. Germline CDR1 and CDR2: LNHDA and SQIVND (reference sequence). The CDR3 DNA follows: TGTGCCAGTAGTGCTTCTCGGGACAGGGTCAATTTACTCTTC. Residues: CASSASRDRVNLLF.

The rearrangement joins TRBV5-1 to TRBJ1-4, with D possibly TRBD1 on 5 matching bases. The CDR3 covers 17 residues. The germline V gene has CDR1 SGHRS and CDR2 YFSETQ. Trimming cost V 0 bases and J 6 bases, with 18 bases left between them. The CDR3 loop reads CASSLAAGPGTDEKLFF. The CDR3 coding sequence is TGCGCCAGCAGCTTGGCGGCTGGGCCCGGGACTGATGAAAAACTGTTTTTT. Filled out from reference TRBV5-1 and TRBJ1-4, the complete variable domain reads KAGVTQTPRYLIKTRGQQVTLSCSPISGHRSVSWYQQTPGQGLQFLFEYFSETQRNKGNFPGRFSGRQFSNSRSEMNVSTLELGDSALYLCASSLAAGPGTDEKLFFGSGTQLSVL.

The chain has TRBV15 and TRBJ1-5; D ambiguous. The germline gives CDR1 LNHNV, CDR2 YYDKDF (reference sequence). The CDR3 runs to 13 residues. V was clipped by 8 bases and J by 3 bases, with 11 bases between them. The CDR3 protein is CATGGIHNQPQHF. CDR3 DNA: TGTGCCACCGGAGGGATACACAATCAGCCCCAGCATTTT.

The chain joins TRBV30 to TRBJ2-2; D remains unclear. Germline V lookup: CDR1 GTSNPN, CDR2 SVGIG (reference sequence). The CDR3 extends over 12 amino acids. Trimming removed 2 bases at V and 2 bases at J, with 3 bases between. The CDR3 loop is CAWSLNTGELFF. In DNA form, the CDR3 reads TGTGCCTGGAGTCTCAACACCGGGGAGCTGTTTTTT.

This chain connects TRBV5-1 to TRBJ2-3; D gene uncertain. CDR3 size: 13 residues. CDR1 SGHRS and CDR2 YFSETQ come from the germline V gene. Trimming stripped 1 base from V and 5 bases from J, with 8 bases between. The DNA for the CDR3 is TGCGCCAGCAGCTTGCTTGAGAGAGATACGCAGTATTTT. Amino acids: CASSLLERDTQYF.

The rearrangement joins TRBV6-6 to TRBJ2-7, with D possibly matching TRBD2 (6 bases). The CDR3 spans 13 residues. Germline V gene sequence: CDR1 MNHNY, CDR2 SVGAGI (reference sequence). Trimming pared 3 bases from V and 3 bases from J, leaving 9 bases between. The CDR3 loop reads CASSYLEGYEQYF. The CDR3 nucleotides read TGTGCCAGCAGTTATTTGGAGGGCTACGAGCAGTACTTC.

This clone was seen a few times. The gene calls are TRBV7-9 and TRBJ2-3; D is uncertain. Trimming removed 3 bases at V and 1 base at J, with 11 bases between. The germline V gene encodes CDR1 SEHNR and CDR2 FQNEAQ (reference sequence). This CDR3 region has 15 residues. The CDR3 sequence: CASSFGPTRTDTQYF. CDR3 DNA sequence: TGTGCCAGCAGCTTCGGGCCTACCCGCACAGATACGCAGTATTTT.

The CDR3 spells CASNLQGAEKLFF. The CDR3 nucleotides are TGTGCCAGCAATCTGCAGGGGGCTGAAAAACTGTTTTTT. The chain couples TRBV2 to TRBJ1-4, with TRBD1 matching over 8 bases. Germline V gives CDR1 SNHLY, CDR2 FYNNEI. Unmatched junction bases numbered 5, after V lost 7 bases and J lost 7 bases. CDR3 length equals 13 residues.

The chain employs TRBV6-1 and TRBJ2-7; 10 bases map to TRBD2. Germline V gene data show CDR1 as MNHNS and CDR2 as SASEGT. CDR3 length equals 16 residues. The V and J ends lost 3 bases and 0 bases, in that order; junction bases with no gene match: 5. CDR3 in DNA: TGTGCCAGCAGTGAGATACGGACTAGCGGCTCCTACGAGCAGTACTTC. This encodes CASSEIRTSGSYEQYF.

This chain connects TRBV2 to TRBJ2-2; D call uncertain. The V and J ends lost 5 bases and 0 bases respectively, with 10 bases between them. Germline assignment: CDR1 SNHLY and CDR2 FYNNEI. The length of the CDR3 is 15 residues. As DNA, the CDR3 is TGTGCCAGCAGTCGGGCACGGTCGAACACCGGGGAGCTGTTTTTT. Protein sequence: CASSRARSNTGELFF.

This chain links TRBV4-3 with TRBJ2-7; the D gene is possibly TRBD1 (6 bases). CDR1 and CDR2 (germline): LGHNA, YSLEER. This CDR3 has 19 residues. The germline V and J ends were trimmed by 4 bases and 4 bases, with 29 bases remaining between them. This CDR3 is CASSLRPTDRDTRMYEQYF. As DNA, the CDR3 is TGCGCCAGCAGCCTCCGCCCTACAGACCGGGACACCCGCATGTACGAGCAGTACTTC.

Turning to this clone: The junction departs from the called germline gene at one end, perhaps through a read error. The genes are TRBV7-7 and TRBJ2-5, with 12 bases fitting TRBD2. CDR3 length: 16 residues. The germline CDR1 and CDR2 sequences are SSHAT and FNYEAQ (reference sequence). The CDR3 DNA reads TGTGCTAGCAGCCCCACACTAGCGGGGGGTCAAGAGACCCAGTACTTC. Protein product: CASSPTLAGGQETQYF.